This T cell receptor beta chain was observed in a study of T-cell memory formation after mild COVID-19 (dated by TCRdb to the early 2020s). Concerning the study at large: TCR sequence clusters from the two donors were found to be largely donor specific. The cohort was made up of two young adult volunteers, one female and one male, who were previously healthy. In two donors, T-cell clones that expanded and contracted after mild COVID-19 were followed by sequencing TCRalpha and TCRbeta repertoires longitudinally. On the study overall, not on this receptor specifically: Contracting CD4+ clones appeared mostly in the CM and EM memory subsets, whereas CD8+ clones were enriched in EMRA. Balanced CD4/CD8 phenotypes were observed for clones contracting from day 15 to 85, whereas a bias towards CD4+ was observed for a second wave of clones expanding from day 15 to 37. The study included only a couple of mild cases, and larger cohorts that include severe cases with pre-infection samples were judged to be necessary. Some responding clones were found in pre-infection memory, which suggests that pre-existing cross-reactive memory T cells took part in the SARS-CoV-2 response. SARS-CoV-2 specificity of the second-wave clones peaking on day 37 was not confirmed.

Reads for this sample came from an Illumina NovaSeq 6000. TCRalpha and TCRbeta cDNA libraries were constructed by 5'RACE with constant-segment primers, with sample barcodes and unique molecular identifiers being introduced. RNA was extracted from every sample with Trizol reagent. Libraries were amplified in two PCR steps, with a second sample barcode and Illumina TruSeq adapters added in the second step. Sequencing of libraries was performed on an Illumina NovaSeq with 2 x 150 bp paired-end reads. On the authors' methods: With migec v1.2.7, reads were demultiplexed and then collapsed into UMI-guided consensus sequences. Using mixcr v2.1.11, UMI consensuses were aligned to TRA and TRB V and J templates and then assembled into clonotypes. Clonotypes were classified as expanded or contracted when called significant by both edgeR and NoisET, with noise models trained on biological replicates. For edgeR calls, a false discovery rate-adjusted p below 0.01 and a log2 fold-change threshold of 1 were applied. As an exploratory analysis of dynamics, max-normalized trajectories of the 1000 most abundant clonotypes were examined by PCA with hierarchical clustering. The CD4 or CD8 phenotype of responding clones was assigned using the separately sequenced CD4+ and CD8+ repertoires. TCRdb reprocessing: public reads trimmed at Q25 with fastp, clones called with MiXCR, in-frame beta chains kept. Under each unique CDR3 protein, matching rows form one entry showing the most common genes and DNA. These V and J calls derive from TCRdb rather than the authors' analysis. The sample contains around 200,000 distinct CDR3 sequences, 10% to 13% of them found a single time. The ten largest make up roughly 3.2% of the sample.

From the cysteine through the phenylalanine, the CDR3 covers 15 amino acids. The CDR3 DNA has 45 bases and is translated from base 1. V and J are truncated by 0 bases and 2 bases respectively, leaving an intervening sequence of 10 bases. CDR1 and CDR2 are read off the germline V gene as SGHRS and YFSETQ. Ficoll-Paque density gradient centrifugation was the method used to isolate PBMCs. This clonotype came up a few times. What antigen it recognizes has not been identified. The input lacks base qualities; no much larger clone sits a single base away. The clonotype originates from a man aged 18-30 years who had mild COVID-19 (a few samples of this study predate the infection). The sample titles of this study are shuffled in the database, so cell type and time point are left out; the donor was told from shared clones. Source material: PBMCs or a T cell subset sorted from them (not recorded which). The chain was built from TRBV5-1 and TRBJ2-3; tentative D gene TRBD2, with 7 bases matching. At the DNA level, the sequence is TGCGCCAGCAGCTTGGGGGGGGGCCCCACAGATACGCAGTATTTT. This translates into CASSLGGGPTDTQYF.